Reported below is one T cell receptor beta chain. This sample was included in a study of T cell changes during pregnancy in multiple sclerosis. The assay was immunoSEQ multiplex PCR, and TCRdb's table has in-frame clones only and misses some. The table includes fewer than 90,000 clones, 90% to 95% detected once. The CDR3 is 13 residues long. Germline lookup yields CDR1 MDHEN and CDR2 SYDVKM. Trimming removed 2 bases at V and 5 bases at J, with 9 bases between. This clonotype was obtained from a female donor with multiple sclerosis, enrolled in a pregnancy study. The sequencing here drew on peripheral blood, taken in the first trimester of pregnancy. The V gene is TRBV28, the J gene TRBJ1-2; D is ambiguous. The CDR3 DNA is TGTGCCAGCAGTTTAATAGAGCCTTATGGCTACACCTTC. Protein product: CASSLIEPYGYTF.